Sequencing of this TCR beta chain was carried out in a study of regulatory T cells in long-lasting Graves disease. The time point: newly diagnosed GD, antithyroid drugs for less than 3 months. PBMC RNA was the source of the TCR library. The TCR beta library used iRepertoire HTBI primers with Arm-PCR amplification of CDR3. TCRdb re-derived calls from the multiplex PCR reads in MiXCR, one entry per CDR3 protein. The sample lists over 400,000 distinct CDR3 sequences; 11% to 15% were seen once. CDR3 length: 13 amino acids. Trimming pared 3 bases from V and 1 base from J, leaving 3 bases between. This clonotype was observed at least ten times. Its antigen remains unknown. Whole-study results and caveats: Persistent patients shared more public clonotypes (approximately 2,900) than new patients (roughly 970).

The same data also contributed to another study, on T cells in Graves' hyperthyroidism and ophthalmopathy. As that study records: The HTBI set primed first-round TCR CDR3 RT-PCR. Ophthalmopathy onset followed model prediction by a median approximately 6.2 months.

This sample comprised peripheral blood mononuclear cells (PBMCs), obtained at new diagnosis, from a patient treated with antithyroid drugs. The chain combines TRBV12-3 or TRBV12-4 with TRBJ1-4; D is ambiguous. This receptor was identified in a woman between 50 and 59 years old with Graves disease. The CDR3 DNA follows: TGTGCCAGCAGTTTCGGAACTAATGAAAAACTGTTTTTT. Amino acids: CASSFGTNEKLFF.